A selection of T cell receptor beta chains follows, all from one sample in a study of blood T cell repertoires in COVID-19. Sequencing was performed with immunoSEQ multiplex PCR; in TCRdb, only in-frame clones are kept and a portion is missing. The sample includes 250,000 to 350,000 clones, around 90% of them seen just once. Material for sequencing was PBMCs or T cells enriched from blood (not recorded which). The receptor set was obtained from a woman younger than 30 who had recovered from COVID-19. Each CDR3 is given with its conserved first and last residue. The D gene is left open where the match is weak. Not every row has a clone size; where given, it reads once, few, many or a size class.

clone size: .
D gene: .
J gene: TRBJ1-6
V gene: TRBV14
CDR3 protein: CASSRVSPRSSYNSPLHF
CDR3 DNA: TGTGCCAGCAGCCGGGTCAGTCCTCGGAGCTCCTATAATTCACCCCTCCACTTT

clone size: .
D gene: .
J gene: TRBJ1-6
V gene: TRBV23-1
CDR3 protein: CASSLGRAHLINSPLHF
CDR3 DNA: TGCGCCAGCAGTCTAGGGAGGGCCCACCTAATTAATTCACCCCTCCACTTT

clone size: once
D gene: .
J gene: TRBJ2-5
V gene: TRBV7-3
CDR3 protein: CASSPIPGGHETQYF
CDR3 DNA: TGTGCCAGCAGCCCCATCCCGGGGGGCCATGAGACCCAGTACTTC

clone size: .
D gene: TRBD1
J gene: TRBJ2-7
V gene: TRBV4-1
CDR3 protein: CASSQEGQGYYEQYF
CDR3 DNA: TGCGCCAGCAGCCAAGAAGGACAGGGCTACTACGAGCAGTACTTC

clone size: .
D gene: TRBD2
J gene: TRBJ2-1
V gene: TRBV5-1
CDR3 protein: CASSLGLAGGNEQFF
CDR3 DNA: TGCGCCAGCAGCTTGGGACTAGCGGGAGGGAATGAGCAGTTCTTC

clone size: .
D gene: TRBD1
J gene: TRBJ1-2
V gene: TRBV30
CDR3 protein: CAWSRQGAGGYTF
CDR3 DNA: TGTGCCTGGAGTCGTCAGGGGGCGGGCGGCTACACCTTC

clone size: .
D gene: .
J gene: TRBJ1-1
V gene: TRBV28
CDR3 protein: CATLGEGNTEAFF
CDR3 DNA: TGTGCCACTCTCGGGGAGGGTAACACTGAAGCTTTCTTT

clone size: .
D gene: .
J gene: TRBJ2-7
V gene: TRBV7-9
CDR3 protein: CASSSGLDGRLLYEQYF
CDR3 DNA: TGTGCCAGCAGCTCCGGGTTAGACGGCCGTCTCCTCTACGAGCAGTACTTC

clone size: .
D gene: .
J gene: TRBJ1-4
V gene: TRBV11-2
CDR3 protein: CASSKNTDTDEKLFF
CDR3 DNA: TGTGCCAGCAGCAAAAATACCGACACGGATGAAAAACTGTTTTTT

clone size: few
D gene: .
J gene: TRBJ2-2
V gene: TRBV4-2
CDR3 protein: CASSQLQGPGELFF
CDR3 DNA: TGTGCCAGCAGCCAATTACAGGGACCCGGGGAGCTGTTTTTT

clone size: .
D gene: TRBD1
J gene: TRBJ1-2
V gene: TRBV25-1
CDR3 protein: CASSEFYQGTGSDYGYTF
CDR3 DNA: TGTGCCAGCAGTGAATTTTACCAGGGGACAGGGTCGGACTATGGCTACACCTTC

clone size: once
D gene: .
J gene: TRBJ2-3
V gene: TRBV7-9
CDR3 protein: CASSFGTSTDTQYF
CDR3 DNA: TGTGCCAGCAGCTTCGGGACTAGCACAGATACGCAGTATTTT

clone size: .
D gene: .
J gene: TRBJ1-5
V gene: TRBV15
CDR3 protein: CATSRDLTNQPQHF
CDR3 DNA: TGTGCCACCAGCAGAGATCTCACTAATCAGCCCCAGCATTTT

clone size: .
D gene: TRBD1
J gene: TRBJ2-1
V gene: TRBV5-5
CDR3 protein: CASIIRQGDYNEQFF
CDR3 DNA: TGTGCCAGCATCATCAGACAGGGTGACTACAATGAGCAGTTCTTC

clone size: .
D gene: TRBD1
J gene: TRBJ1-1
V gene: TRBV11-1
CDR3 protein: CASSLGPQGAITEAFF
CDR3 DNA: TGTGCCAGCAGCTTAGGTCCCCAGGGGGCGATCACTGAAGCTTTCTTT

clone size: .
D gene: .
J gene: TRBJ1-1
V gene: TRBV5-1
CDR3 protein: CASSTGSFTEAFF
CDR3 DNA: TGCGCCAGCAGTACAGGGTCCTTCACTGAAGCTTTCTTT